Listed here are 13 T cell receptor beta chains from one sample, sequenced in a study of shared clonotypes between healthy human individuals. Assay used: immunoSEQ multiplex PCR; TCRdb lists only in-frame clones, some missing. The sample comprises 1.5 million to 2.5 million clones, less than 95% of which are singletons, and 0.95% to 1.5% rests with the top ten. Naive CD8 cells lacked CD45RO and underwent positive selection for CCR7, leaving out terminally differentiated effector memory CD45RA+ cells. The sequenced sample consisted of naive CD8+ T cells sorted from blood. These receptors all stem from a man aged 18 to 29 in good health.

The chain uses TRBV5-1 and TRBJ1-6, with D maybe TRBD1 (5 bases). V was trimmed by 0 bases and J by 8 bases, leaving 12 bases between them. The CDR3 totals 15 residues. Germline lookup yields CDR1 SGHRS and CDR2 YFSETQ. CDR3 coding DNA: TGCGCCAGCAGCTTGGGGGGCTATAGTGATTCACCCCTCCACTTT. Translating it yields CASSLGGYSDSPLHF.

J is TRBJ2-7 and V is TRBV30; 10 bases agree with TRBD2. The CDR3 runs 14 residues. Unmatched junction bases numbered 11, after V lost 5 bases and J lost 7 bases. Germline V gene lookup returns CDR1 GTSNPN and CDR2 SVGIG (reference sequence). The CDR3: CAWSASGRVEEQYF. CDR3 nucleotides: TGTGCCTGGTCCGCGAGCGGGAGGGTTGAGGAGCAGTACTTC.

The rearrangement joins TRBV9 to TRBJ2-3; D perhaps matches TRBD1 (5 bases). This CDR3 contains 14 residues. CDR1 is SGDLS and CDR2 is YYNGEE in the germline V gene. Trimming cost V 4 bases and J 2 bases, with 11 bases left between them. This CDR3 is CASSPWGVTDTQYF. In nucleotides, the CDR3 is TGTGCCAGCAGCCCCTGGGGCGTCACAGATACGCAGTATTTT.

The rearrangement joins TRBV2 to TRBJ2-1; D perhaps matches TRBD1 (6 bases). This CDR3 region has 14 residues. The germline V gene has CDR1 SNHLY and CDR2 FYNNEI. V was cut by 8 bases and J by 2 bases, with 13 bases left in between. Written as DNA, the CDR3 is TGTGCCAGCCAGAGGGGGTTTGCCTACAATGAGCAGTTCTTC. It yields the protein CASQRGFAYNEQFF.

The chain carries TRBV6-1 and TRBJ1-5; D uncertain. Germline lookup yields CDR1 MNHNS and CDR2 SASEGT. This CDR3 contains 16 residues. The germline V and J ends were trimmed by 0 bases and 5 bases, with 14 bases remaining between them. The CDR3 sequence: CASSEAVRGLYQPQHF. DNA for the CDR3: TGTGCCAGCAGTGAAGCGGTACGAGGGCTTTATCAGCCCCAGCATTTT.

The rearrangement joins TRBV6-6 to TRBJ2-5; 7 bases map to TRBD2. Germline lookup yields CDR1 MNHNY and CDR2 SVGAGI (reference sequence). This CDR3 spans 14 amino acids. The trim removed 5 bases at V and 4 bases at J, leaving 7 bases unmatched. DNA of the CDR3: TGTGCCAGCAGTCACCTGGGGGAGGGAGAGACCCAGTACTTC. Translated: CASSHLGEGETQYF.

The CDR3 is CASSSESGGRVNTEAFF. In DNA form, the CDR3 reads TGTGCCAGTAGTTCGGAGTCAGGGGGTCGCGTAAACACTGAAGCTTTCTTT. The V gene is TRBV19, the J gene TRBJ1-1; 7 nucleotides match TRBD1. The CDR3 extends over 17 amino acids. The germline CDR1 and CDR2 sequences are LNHDA and SQIVND (reference sequence). Trimming cost V 5 bases and J 2 bases; bases outside gene matches: 14.

J is TRBJ2-1 and V is TRBV7-9; 10 bases map to TRBD2. The CDR3 extends over 16 amino acids. V trimming: 3 bases; J trimming: 8 bases; junction bases outside the gene matches: 10. From germline, CDR1 is SEHNR and CDR2 FQNEAQ (reference sequence). The CDR3 sequence is CASSFPGLAFLDEQFF. The CDR3 nucleotides are TGTGCCAGCAGCTTCCCGGGACTAGCGTTCTTGGATGAGCAGTTCTTC.

The chain combines TRBV27 with TRBJ2-7, with 7 positions matching TRBD2. The CDR3 has 17 amino acids. Germline CDR1 reads MNHEY; CDR2 reads SMNVEV (reference sequence). The junction had 18 bases not matched to a gene; V was cut back by 6 bases and J by 4 bases. The CDR3 here is CASRIAGWREGTYEQYF. DNA for the CDR3: TGTGCCAGCAGAATAGCGGGCTGGAGGGAGGGCACATACGAGCAGTACTTC.

This clone has a single count. The chain combines TRBV13 with TRBJ2-7, with TRBD1 matching over 7 bases. CDR1 and CDR2 (germline): PRHDT, FYEKMQ (reference sequence). V was pared by 5 bases and J by 4 bases, with 11 bases of the junction left unmatched. This CDR3 contains 15 residues. The CDR3 sequence: CASSLDRVGFYEQYF. The DNA for the CDR3 is TGTGCCAGCAGCCTCGACAGGGTAGGTTTTTACGAGCAGTACTTC.

The chain combines TRBV5-1 with TRBJ2-3; D might be TRBD2 (6 bases). In germline, CDR1 is SGHRS, CDR2 YFSETQ. CDR3 length: 17 residues. V lost 1 base and J 5 bases, leaving 20 bases between the germline ends. The CDR3, as DNA: TGCGCCAGCAGCTTGAGGGGCCAGTGGTCGGGAGAAGATACGCAGTATTTT. Translated: CASSLRGQWSGEDTQYF.

Concerning this clone: This same CDR3 is encoded by further DNA sequences in the sample. V gene TRBV16 combines with J gene TRBJ2-7; D is undetermined. The ends were cut back, 0 bases at V and 3 bases at J, with 6 bases in the middle. Per the germline V gene, CDR1 is KGHSY and CDR2 is FQNENV. This CDR3 has 13 amino acids. The CDR3 DNA reads as TGTGCCAGCAGCCAATCGGGTAGCTACGAGCAGTACTTC. This codes for CASSQSGSYEQYF.

The rearrangement uses TRBV6-5 and TRBJ2-7; D uncertain. V lost 2 bases and J lost 1, with 15 bases in between. Germline assignment: CDR1 MNHEY and CDR2 SVGAGI. The CDR3 has 16 amino acids. The CDR3 DNA is TGTGCCAGCAGTTACAGTATTGGGGAATGGTCCTACGAGCAGTACTTC. It specifies CASSYSIGEWSYEQYF.